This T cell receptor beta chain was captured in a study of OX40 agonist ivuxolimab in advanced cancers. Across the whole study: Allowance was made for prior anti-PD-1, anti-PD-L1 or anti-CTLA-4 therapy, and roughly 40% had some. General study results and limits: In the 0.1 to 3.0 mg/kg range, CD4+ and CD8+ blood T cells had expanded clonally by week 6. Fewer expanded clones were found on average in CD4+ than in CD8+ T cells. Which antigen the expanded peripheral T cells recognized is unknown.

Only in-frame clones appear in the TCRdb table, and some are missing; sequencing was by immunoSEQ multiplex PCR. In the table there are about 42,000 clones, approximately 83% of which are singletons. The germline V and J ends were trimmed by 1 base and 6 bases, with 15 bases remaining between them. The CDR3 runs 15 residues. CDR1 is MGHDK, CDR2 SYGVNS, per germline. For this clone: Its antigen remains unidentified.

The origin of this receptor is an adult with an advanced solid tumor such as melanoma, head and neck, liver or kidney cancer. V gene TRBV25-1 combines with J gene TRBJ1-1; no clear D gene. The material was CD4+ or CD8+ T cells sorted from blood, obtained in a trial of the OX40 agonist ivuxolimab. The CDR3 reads CASSEFGPVVAEAFF. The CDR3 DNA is TGTGCCAGCAGTGAATTTGGTCCTGTCGTGGCTGAAGCTTTCTTT.